The 21 T cell receptor beta chains below come from one sample, sequenced in a study of control samples from healthy donors and cancer patients. Assay: immunoSEQ multiplex PCR; the TCRdb copy retains only in-frame clones and omits some. The profile covers about 130,000 clones, with roughly 87% appearing a single time and around 2% taken by the ten largest. The sample taken for sequencing was blood. These receptors all stem from a man in his late teens or twenties in good health.

The chain recombines TRBV9 with TRBJ2-3; D gene ambiguous. This CDR3 has 14 amino acids. The V gene's germline CDR1 is SGDLS and CDR2 YYNGEE. V gave up 0 bases and J gave up 0 bases, with 5 bases separating them. CDR3 DNA sequence: TGTGCCAGCAGCGTAGACAAGAGCACAGATACGCAGTATTTT. It codes for CASSVDKSTDTQYF.

This clone was seen once. The V gene is TRBV5-4, the J gene TRBJ1-2, with 7 bases identical to TRBD1. After removal of 4 bases from V and 0 bases from J, the junction contained 3 bases not matched to a gene. CDR3 length equals 14 residues. From germline, CDR1 is SGHNT and CDR2 YYREEE (reference sequence). The CDR3: CASSRTGANYGYTF. The CDR3 DNA reads as TGTGCCAGCAGCAGGACAGGTGCTAACTATGGCTACACCTTC.

The V call is TRBV7-2, the J call TRBJ2-1; TRBD2 matches at 7 bases. V was pared by 4 bases and J by 8 bases, with 5 bases of the junction left unmatched. The germline CDR1 and CDR2 sequences are SGHTA and FQGNSA. This CDR3 comprises 13 residues. CDR3 sequence (DNA): TGTGCCAGCAGCTGGCGGGGGAGGGATGAGCAGTTCTTC. Translated, it gives CASSWRGRDEQFF.

J is TRBJ2-7 and V is TRBV7-9, with 10 bases fitting TRBD2. Germline V CDR1 and CDR2: SEHNR, FQNEAQ (reference sequence). Unmatched junction bases numbered 7, after V lost 2 bases and J lost 6 bases. This CDR3 comprises 15 residues. The CDR3 region has the DNA TGTGCCAGCAGCTTATGGGGGACTAGCGACCGCGAGCAGTACTTC. It codes for CASSLWGTSDREQYF.

The chain combines TRBV2 with TRBJ2-1, with TRBD2 matching over 9 bases. J lost 7 bases, V lost 4 bases, and 8 bases had no gene match. Looked up from germline, CDR1 is SNHLY and CDR2 is FYNNEI. The CDR3 length is 15 residues. As DNA, the CDR3 is TGTGCCAGCAGTGCATCCGCGGGAGGGCCAAATGAGCAGTTCTTC. Amino acids: CASSASAGGPNEQFF.

This clone showed up just once. The chain is built from TRBV11-2 and TRBJ1-5; D uncertain. The CDR3 has 13 residues. Germline values: CDR1 SGHAT, CDR2 FQNNGV. Trimming removed 3 bases at V and 5 bases at J, with 8 bases between. CDR3 bases: TGTGCCAGCAGCTTCCGGGCCCATCAGCCCCAGCATTTT. Protein product: CASSFRAHQPQHF.

This chain links TRBV3-1 (or the pseudogene TRBV3-2) with TRBJ1-1; tentative D call: TRBD1 (5 bases). This CDR3 has 14 amino acids. The V and J ends lost 1 base and 6 bases respectively, with 12 bases between them. Germline CDR1 LGHDT, CDR2 YNNKEL (reference sequence). The CDR3 reads CASSQGVRGSEAFF. CDR3 DNA: TGTGCCAGCAGCCAAGGGGTACGGGGGTCTGAAGCTTTCTTT.

This rearrangement joins TRBV18 to TRBJ1-1; the D gene is possibly TRBD1 (6 bases). The V gene's germline CDR1 is KGHSH and CDR2 LQKENI. The CDR3 is 14 residues long. V was clipped by 6 bases and J by 5 bases, with 16 bases between them. The CDR3 reads CASSYRDLGTEAFF. The DNA of the CDR3 is TGTGCCAGCTCGTACAGGGATTTAGGGACTGAAGCTTTCTTT.

The J gene is TRBJ2-2, the V gene TRBV24-1; D not certain. Germline lookup yields CDR1 KGHDR and CDR2 SFDVKD. V dropped 4 bases and J dropped 4 bases, with 6 bases sitting between them. The CDR3 runs 13 residues. The CDR3 region is CATSDRPTGELFF. The CDR3 nucleotides are TGTGCCACCAGTGACCGCCCCACCGGGGAGCTGTTTTTT.

This clone has just a few counts. The chain combines TRBV25-1 with TRBJ1-2, with D unclear. CDR1 and CDR2 (germline): MGHDK, SYGVNS. The CDR3 is made up of 13 amino acids. The germline V and J ends were trimmed by 4 bases and 8 bases, with 14 bases remaining between them. Here the CDR3 reads CASSGGLHEGYTF. Here the CDR3 DNA reads TGTGCCAGCAGTGGAGGCTTGCATGAGGGCTACACCTTC.

V and J are TRBV6-5 and TRBJ2-5; D gene uncertain. Trimming took 10 bases from V and 5 from J, leaving 8 bases between them. Germline V gene lookup returns CDR1 MNHEY and CDR2 SVGAGI. This CDR3 comprises 10 residues. CDR3 nucleotides: TGTGCCACCAAGGATGAGACCCAGTACTTC. As protein: CATKDETQYF.

The chain is built from TRBV30 and TRBJ1-2, with D possibly being TRBD1 (5 bases). This CDR3 is built from 12 residues. Germline V gene lookup returns CDR1 GTSNPN and CDR2 SVGIG (reference sequence). Trimming removed 4 bases from V and 7 bases from J, with 13 bases in between. Here the CDR3 reads CAWTLGGGGYTF. The CDR3 DNA reads as TGTGCCTGGACCCTAGGCGGGGGTGGCTACACCTTC. The full variable domain, in which reference TRBV30 and TRBJ1-2 provide the parts outside the CDR3, is SQTIHQWPATLVQPVGSPLSLECTVEGTSNPNLYWYRQAAGRGLQLLFYSVGIGQISSEVPQNLSASRPQDRQFILSSKKLLLSDSGFYLCAWTLGGGGYTFGSGTRLTVV.

CDR3 nucleotides: TGTGCCAGCAGCTTAGCAGTTAGCGAGGGCACAGATACGCAGTATTTT. Its translation: CASSLAVSEGTDTQYF. The chain recombines TRBV7-6 with TRBJ2-3; a possible D gene is TRBD2 (5 bases). This CDR3 contains 16 residues. V lost 0 bases to trimming and J lost 1 base, with 11 bases between them. Germline loops: CDR1 SGHVS, CDR2 FNYEAQ.

This sequence joins TRBV27 and TRBJ1-5; D is perhaps TRBD1 (5 bases). The CDR3 consists of 15 residues. Germline V gives CDR1 MNHEY, CDR2 SMNVEV (reference sequence). V gave up 5 bases and J gave up 6 bases, with 17 bases separating them. The CDR3 sequence: CASSPGAPAGQPQHF. Written as DNA, the CDR3 is TGTGCCAGCAGTCCCGGGGCCCCGGCTGGTCAGCCCCAGCATTTT.

This clone was counted ten times or more. The chain joins TRBV18 to TRBJ1-2; weak D call: TRBD1 (6 bases). Trimming cost V 5 bases and J 8 bases, with 15 bases left between them. The germline V gene encodes CDR1 KGHSH and CDR2 LQKENI. This CDR3 is built from 13 residues. The CDR3 loop is CASSTNRDRGYTF. CDR3 nucleotides: TGTGCCAGCTCAACAAACAGGGATCGGGGCTACACCTTC.

The genes are TRBV5-5 and TRBJ2-7; tentatively, D is TRBD1 (5 bases). Germline lookup yields CDR1 SGHKS and CDR2 YYEKEE (reference sequence). This CDR3 is 14 amino acids long. Deletions cut 1 base from V and 4 bases from J, with 12 bases between. CDR3 DNA sequence: TGTGCCAGCAGCTTGCATACAGGTGCGTACGAGCAGTACTTC. This gives the protein CASSLHTGAYEQYF. Complete variable domain (other parts from reference TRBV5-5 and TRBJ2-7): DAGVTQSPTHLIKTRGQQVTLRCSPISGHKSVSWYQQVLGQGPQFIFQYYEKEERGRGNFPDRFSARQFPNYSSELNVNALLLGDSALYLCASSLHTGAYEQYFGPGTRLTVT.

The gene calls are TRBV4-3 and TRBJ2-7; TRBD1 matches at 7 bases. CDR1 LGHNA and CDR2 YSLEER come from the germline V gene. V lost 0 bases and J lost 2; bases outside the gene matches: 4. This CDR3 comprises 15 residues. CDR3 protein: CASSQEGGQTYEQYF. The CDR3, as DNA: TGCGCCAGCAGCCAAGAAGGGGGACAGACCTACGAGCAGTACTTC.

This clone has only a few counts. The chain couples TRBV5-1 to TRBJ1-2; perhaps TRBD1 as D (6 bases). Per germline, CDR1 SGHRS and CDR2 YFSETQ. The CDR3 is made up of 14 amino acids. V lost 1 base, J lost 5 bases, and 12 bases lay in between. The CDR3 coding sequence is TGCGCCAGCAGCTTGACTCCGGGGGCTTATGGCTACACCTTC. Translation: CASSLTPGAYGYTF. Full variable domain (rest looked up from reference TRBV5-1 and TRBJ1-2): KAGVTQTPRYLIKTRGQQVTLSCSPISGHRSVSWYQQTPGQGLQFLFEYFSETQRNKGNFPGRFSGRQFSNSRSEMNVSTLELGDSALYLCASSLTPGAYGYTFGSGTRLTVV.

This clone has at least ten counts. CDR3 residues: CASSQSTNQPQHF. CDR3 coding DNA: TGCGCCAGCAGTCAATCGACAAATCAGCCCCAGCATTTT. The chain carries TRBV23-1 and TRBJ1-5; D remains ambiguous. TRBV23-1 is an ORF for which the function is uncertain. Trimming removed 0 bases from V and 4 bases from J, with 4 bases in between. This CDR3 contains 13 residues.

The chain carries TRBV11-2 and TRBJ2-3; TRBD2 agrees at 9 bases. V lost 4 bases and J lost 5; bases outside the gene matches: 10. The CDR3 runs to 16 residues. Germline-derived CDR1 and CDR2 are SGHAT and FQNNGV. The CDR3 DNA reads TGTGCCAGCAGCTCGGGGCTGCGAGCGGGAGGAGATACGCAGTATTTT. This encodes CASSSGLRAGGDTQYF.

This chain joins TRBV27 and TRBJ2-7; 11 bases match TRBD1. Germline CDR1 and CDR2: MNHEY and SMNVEV (reference sequence). The CDR3 contains 17 residues. After removal of 6 bases from V and 0 bases from J, the junction contained 10 bases not matched to a gene. CDR3 in DNA: TGTGCCAGCAGCCCGGGACAGGGGGTTGTAATCTCCTACGAGCAGTACTTC. Amino acids: CASSPGQGVVISYEQYF.